The present entry profiles one T cell receptor beta chain with its context. The germline V and J ends were trimmed by 0 bases and 3 bases, with 0 bases remaining between them. The CDR3 runs to 13 residues. CDR1 is SNHLY and CDR2 is FYNNEI in the germline V gene. The PCR template was genomic DNA. Multiplex PCR with 30 forward and 13 reverse primers amplified the TCR beta CDR3. Using its own MiXCR run on the multiplex PCR reads, TCRdb lists one record per CDR3 protein. This table has about 290,000 distinct CDR3 sequences, more than 40% appearing once. The entry originates in a study of type 1 and type 2 diabetes patients.

Source material: peripheral blood mononuclear cells (PBMCs). V and J are TRBV2 and TRBJ2-6; the D is unclear. This TCR was recovered from a man younger than 35 with type 2 diabetes. In DNA form, the CDR3 reads TGTGCCAGCAGTGAAGCTGGGGCCAACGTCCTGACTTTC. As protein: CASSEAGANVLTF.